This T cell receptor (beta chain) originates from a study of blood T cells in healthy people across ages. There are 17 residues in the CDR3. The V end lost 2 bases, the J end lost 0 bases, and 14 bases lay between the germline ends. The germline V gene encodes CDR1 MNHEY and CDR2 SVGEGT. Then a second PCR, running roughly 7 to 12 cycles, was carried out with a sample-barcoded 5' primer and a J-beta primer mix. A single record per CDR3 protein comes from TCRdb applying MiXCR to the 5' RACE reads. The sample lists 700,000 to 800,000 distinct CDR3 sequences; around 46% were seen once. The gene calls are TRBV6-2 or TRBV6-3 and TRBJ2-1; D is perhaps TRBD2 (6 bases). Source material: blood. The receptor's source is a woman aged 55-69 years in good health. CDR3 residues: CASSYPTAGISYNEQFF. CDR3 DNA: TGTGCCAGCAGTTACCCCACTGCGGGGATCTCCTACAATGAGCAGTTCTTC.